Included here is one TCR beta chain sequence, with context. Its antigen is undetermined. This entry belongs to a study of OX40 agonist ivuxolimab in advanced cancers. About the research overall: All patients had ivuxolimab intravenously every 2 weeks at 0.01 to 10 mg/kg. Of the patients, three showed partial responses, one with hepatocellular carcinoma and two with cutaneous melanoma.

The study's findings and limits: CD8+ T cells were the subset that, on average, had more expanded clones than CD4+.

Assay: immunoSEQ multiplex PCR; the TCRdb copy retains only in-frame clones and omits some. Found here are roughly 70,000 clones, around 84% of them singletons; the top ten hold approximately 5.2%. Here the sequenced sample was CD4+ or CD8+ T cells sorted from blood, taken in a trial of the OX40 agonist ivuxolimab. This receptor was obtained from an adult with an advanced solid tumor such as melanoma, head and neck, liver or kidney cancer.

CDR3 residues: CASSWVEAGVETQYF. As DNA, the CDR3 is TGTGCCAGCAGCTGGGTTGAAGCGGGGGTGGAGACCCAGTACTTC. V gene TRBV7-2 combines with J gene TRBJ2-5, with TRBD2 identical over 8 bases. The CDR3 is made up of 15 amino acids. Germline values: CDR1 SGHTA, CDR2 FQGNSA. V shed 4 bases, J shed 5 bases, and the junction held 9 bases outside the gene matches. Based on the CDR3 plus reference TRBV7-2 and TRBJ2-5, the full variable domain is GAGVSQSPSNKVTEKGKDVELRCDPISGHTALYWYRQSLGQGLEFLIYFQGNSAPDKSGLPSDRFSAERTGGSVSTLTIQRTQQEDSAVYLCASSWVEAGVETQYFGPGTRLLVL.